This TCR beta chain is from a study of beta chain features in type 1 diabetes. The isolated RNA, all of it, was reverse transcribed, so expressed TCRB transcripts were what got sequenced. Profiled with immunoSEQ multiplex PCR; TCRdb holds only in-frame clones, not every one. The top ten clones hold approximately 0.045% of a sample with roughly 450,000 clones, roughly an eighth of them seen once. This clone was observed a handful of times. Its antigen is still unknown. Other DNA sequences from this sample encode an identical CDR3 as well. Germline CDR1 SQVTM, CDR2 ANQGSEA. The CDR3 runs to 12 residues. V was shortened by 4 bases and J by 3 bases, with 6 bases between the two germline ends. Study-wide results and limits: These data did not resolve whether HLA type affects TCRB rearrangement.

The V call is TRBV29-1, the J call TRBJ1-4; unclear D gene. Source material: naive CD4+ T cells from blood. The TCR was taken from a woman younger than 30 in good health. CDR3 nucleotides: TGCAGCGTTGTCGGGGCTAATGAAAAACTGTTTTTT. Encoded protein: CSVVGANEKLFF.